These 29 T cell receptor beta chains share one sample of origin, sequenced in a study of response to subunit inactivated influenza vaccine. TCRdb fed the RT-PCR reads into MiXCR, producing one record per CDR3 protein. This table has 500,000 or so distinct CDR3 sequences, about 15% appearing once. Sequenced here: CD4+ T cells sorted from PBMCs, sampled less than 30 months after vaccination. Receptor source: a man in his fifties or sixties who received an inactivated influenza vaccine.

This chain links TRBV20-1 with TRBJ2-2; D is unresolved. Trimming cost V 7 bases and J 4 bases, with 13 bases left between them. This CDR3 is built from 13 residues. Germline V gene data show CDR1 as DFQATT and CDR2 as SNEGSKA (reference sequence). CDR3 sequence (DNA): TGCAGTGTCCATGAGCCTCCCACCGGGGAGCTGTTTTTT. It encodes CSVHEPPTGELFF.

This clonotype has only a few counts. The chain links TRBV7-9 to TRBJ2-2; 8 bases agree with TRBD1. The V gene end was trimmed by 7 bases and the J gene end by 7 bases; junction bases not matched to a gene: 5. CDR1 SEHNR and CDR2 FQNEAQ come from the germline V gene (reference sequence). This CDR3 is 13 amino acids long. This CDR3 is CASTRGQVGELFF. For the CDR3, the DNA is TGTGCCAGCACCAGGGGGCAGGTCGGGGAGCTGTTTTTT.

This clonotype was seen only a few times. This chain connects TRBV7-2 to TRBJ1-6; 8 nucleotides align to TRBD1. Trimming at V came to 5 bases and at J to 10 bases, leaving 7 bases not matched to a gene. Germline CDR1 SGHTA, CDR2 FQGNSA. This CDR3 is built from 14 residues. The CDR3 protein is CASSPGQVDSPLHF. The DNA for the CDR3 is TGTGCCAGCAGCCCGGGACAGGTTGACTCACCCCTCCACTTT.

The sample holds many counts of this clonotype. The chain employs TRBV12-3 or TRBV12-4 and TRBJ2-6; no definite D call. This CDR3 is 13 amino acids long. The ends were cut back, 3 bases at V and 4 bases at J, with 4 bases in the middle. The CDR3: CASSFPGANVLTF. The DNA of the CDR3 is TGTGCCAGCAGTTTTCCCGGGGCCAACGTCCTGACTTTC.

The J gene is TRBJ2-7, the V gene TRBV7-9; D possibly corresponds to TRBD1 (6 bases). In germline, CDR1 is SEHNR, CDR2 FQNEAQ (reference sequence). The CDR3 consists of 15 residues. The V end was cut by 0 bases, the J end by 5 bases, with 14 bases between. The CDR3 DNA reads as TGTGCCAGCAGCTTAGCGATAAGGGGGTACAACGAGCAGTACTTC. Protein sequence: CASSLAIRGYNEQYF.

This clonotype has more than one count but fewer than ten. The J gene is TRBJ2-7, the V gene TRBV6-2 or TRBV6-3; 15 bases are a match to TRBD2. CDR1 is MNHEY and CDR2 is SVGEGT in the germline V gene. The trim removed 1 base at V and 4 bases at J, leaving 8 bases unmatched. The CDR3 length is 18 residues. This chain's CDR3 is CASSYFGTSGRLVYEQYF. In DNA, the CDR3 is TGTGCCAGCAGTTACTTCGGGACTAGCGGGAGGCTTGTTTACGAGCAGTACTTC.

This clonotype was detected many times. CDR3 in amino acids: CASSLRGYEQYF. CDR3 nucleotide sequence: TGTGCCAGCAGCCTAAGAGGATACGAGCAGTACTTC. The V and J genes are TRBV7-2 and TRBJ2-7, with D unresolved. CDR1 and CDR2 (germline): SGHTA, FQGNSA. Trimming took 5 bases from V and 4 from J, leaving 9 bases between them. This CDR3 has 12 amino acids.

V usage is TRBV5-1 and J usage is TRBJ2-1; TRBD2 aligns across 11 bases. J gave up 5 bases and V 7 bases, and 14 bases lay outside the gene matches. CDR3 length equals 17 residues. The germline CDR1 and CDR2 sequences are SGHRS and YFSETQ. The CDR3: CASRASGRTAFNNEQFF. The CDR3 bases are TGCGCCAGCCGTGCTAGCGGGAGGACCGCTTTTAACAATGAGCAGTTCTTC.

This clonotype has a handful of counts. V is TRBV9 and J is TRBJ2-7; 11 bases are shared with TRBD2. The CDR3 length is 15 residues. Germline loops: CDR1 SGDLS, CDR2 YYNGEE. V lost 2 bases to trimming and J lost 5 bases; unmatched junction nucleotides: 6. In nucleotides, the CDR3 is TGTGCCAGCAGCGTTACTAGCGGGGGCTACCACGAGCAGTACTTC. This sequence encodes CASSVTSGGYHEQYF.

This clonotype was observed a few times. V is TRBV2 and J is TRBJ2-7; D is unclear. V gave up 8 bases and J gave up 3 bases, with 8 bases separating them. Germline CDR1 SNHLY, CDR2 FYNNEI. The CDR3 has 11 amino acids. The CDR3 nucleotides are TGTGCCAGCGCCGCAGGCTACGAGCAGTACTTC. Its translation: CASAAGYEQYF.

This clonotype was observed a few times. J is TRBJ1-1 and V is TRBV12-3 or TRBV12-4; D remains ambiguous. Trimming pared 6 bases from V and 2 bases from J, leaving 16 bases between. The CDR3 covers 15 residues. CDR3 protein: CASSQLGRPNTEAFF. The CDR3 coding sequence is TGTGCCAGCAGCCAACTGGGCAGGCCAAACACTGAAGCTTTCTTT.

The chain has TRBV6-2 or TRBV6-3 and TRBJ1-5; 9 nucleotides agree with TRBD1. CDR3 size: 17 residues. V lost 1 base to trimming and J lost 5 bases; unmatched junction nucleotides: 9. Germline assignment: CDR1 MNHEY and CDR2 SVGEGT. For the CDR3, the DNA is TGTGCCAGCAGTTACTGGGCTGGGACAGGGAAGGATCAGCCCCAGCATTTT. This codes for CASSYWAGTGKDQPQHF.

In regard to this clonotype: One junction end disagrees with the germline gene, perhaps due to a read error. CDR3 DNA: TGCAGTGTTAGACTAGCAGGGTCACCGCAAGCTTTCTTT. Translated: CSVRLAGSPQAFF. This chain uses TRBV20-1 with TRBJ1-1; weak D call: TRBD1 (5 bases). The V gene's germline CDR1 is DFQATT and CDR2 SNEGSKA (reference sequence). The CDR3 is 13 residues long.

The chain recombines TRBV7-9 with TRBJ2-3; D not certain. V was pared by 5 bases and J by 5 bases, with 14 bases between. Per germline, CDR1 SEHNR and CDR2 FQNEAQ (reference sequence). This CDR3 is built from 14 residues. The CDR3 DNA reads TGTGCCAGCAGCCTAGTAGACGGCCGAGATACGCAGTATTTT. Protein sequence: CASSLVDGRDTQYF.

V is TRBV20-1 and J is TRBJ2-1, with 10 bases matching TRBD2. The CDR3 has 16 amino acids. Germline V gene data show CDR1 as DFQATT and CDR2 as SNEGSKA (reference sequence). With 0 bases clipped from V and 4 bases from J, the junction kept 6 bases outside the gene matches. The CDR3 reads CSARDYPSGGYNEQFF. The DNA for the CDR3 is TGCAGTGCTAGAGATTACCCTAGCGGGGGTTACAATGAGCAGTTCTTC.

The chain is built from TRBV28 and TRBJ2-1, with 10 positions matching TRBD2. The V and J ends lost 5 bases and 2 bases, in that order; junction bases with no gene match: 12. The CDR3 covers 18 residues. CDR1 MDHEN and CDR2 SYDVKM come from the germline V gene. The CDR3 reads CASSPPPGAGGPYNEQFF. The CDR3 nucleotides are TGTGCCAGCAGTCCTCCCCCGGGAGCGGGAGGGCCCTACAATGAGCAGTTCTTC.

V usage is TRBV2 and J usage is TRBJ2-3; 7 nucleotides line up with TRBD1. V lost 7 bases and J lost 4; bases outside the gene matches: 14. The CDR3 has 16 amino acids. The germline V gene encodes CDR1 SNHLY and CDR2 FYNNEI. The CDR3, as DNA: TGTGCCAGCAAGCAGAGGCTTTCGCAGGGGGCAGATACGCAGTATTTT. Residues: CASKQRLSQGADTQYF.

The V call is TRBV6-1, the J call TRBJ2-5; D might be TRBD1 (5 bases). CDR1 is MNHNS and CDR2 is SASEGT in the germline V gene. CDR3 size: 17 residues. With 5 bases removed from V and 2 bases from J, the gap between germline ends came to 21 bases. CDR3 sequence reads: CASSSSRTKGKQETQYF. The CDR3 DNA reads TGTGCCAGCAGTAGTAGTAGAACCAAGGGGAAACAAGAGACCCAGTACTTC.

V is TRBV11-2 and J is TRBJ2-7, with 9 positions matching TRBD1. V was pared by 5 bases and J by 4 bases, with 18 bases of the junction left unmatched. The germline V gene encodes CDR1 SGHAT and CDR2 FQNNGV. This CDR3 region has 18 residues. This chain's CDR3 is CASSLSGTGFSGSYEQYF. The CDR3 nucleotides read TGTGCCAGCAGCCTATCCGGGACAGGGTTCAGTGGGTCTTACGAGCAGTACTTC.

This chain uses TRBV5-1 with TRBJ2-3; no reliable D call. Germline values: CDR1 SGHRS, CDR2 YFSETQ. Trimming cost V 0 bases and J 1 base, with 9 bases left between them. The CDR3 covers 15 residues. In nucleotides, the CDR3 is TGCGCCAGCAGCTTGGATATCCAGGGCACAGATACGCAGTATTTT. The encoded protein is CASSLDIQGTDTQYF.

This clonotype was seen a few times. At one end the junction does not follow the germline gene, possibly because of a read error. V is TRBV6-2 or TRBV6-3 and J is TRBJ2-7; TRBD2 agrees at 9 bases. Germline-derived CDR1 and CDR2 are MNHEY and SVGEGT. The CDR3 runs to 11 residues. The CDR3 nucleotides are TGCGCTAGCGGGAACTCCTACGAGCAGTACTTC. Its protein is CASGNSYEQYF.

This clonotype came up a few times. J is TRBJ2-1 and V is TRBV4-3; D uncertain. Between the trimmed V and J ends, which lost 0 bases and 9 bases, there was a span of 6 bases. Germline CDR1 and CDR2: LGHNA and YSLEER. This CDR3 is 12 amino acids long. DNA for the CDR3: TGCGCCAGCAGCCAAGATTTTAGTGAGCAGTTCTTC. Amino acid sequence: CASSQDFSEQFF.

The chain combines TRBV7-2 with TRBJ2-2; D is tentatively TRBD1 or TRBD2 (6 bases each). V lost 5 bases and J 5 bases, leaving 15 bases between the germline ends. The germline gives CDR1 SGHTA, CDR2 FQGNSA. This CDR3 spans 15 amino acids. The CDR3 spells CASSPGGSTTGELFF. As DNA, the CDR3 is TGTGCCAGCAGCCCCGGGGGCAGTACGACCGGGGAGCTGTTTTTT.

The V gene is TRBV12-3 or TRBV12-4, the J gene TRBJ1-2; D might be TRBD1 (6 bases). V shed 5 bases and J shed 4 bases, with 17 bases lying between them. The CDR3 extends over 15 amino acids. The chain's CDR3 is CASSPQGKISYGYTF. CDR3 bases: TGTGCCAGCAGTCCCCAGGGGAAAATAAGCTATGGCTACACCTTC.

There are a few counts of this clonotype. V is TRBV20-1 and J is TRBJ2-1; no clear D gene. This CDR3 contains 16 residues. Germline CDR1 and CDR2: DFQATT and SNEGSKA (reference sequence). V lost 0 bases, J lost 5 bases, and 17 bases lay in between. CDR3 in DNA: TGCAGTGCTAGAGAACCGGTAGCTGGTGCACACAATGAGCAGTTCTTC. Its protein product is CSAREPVAGAHNEQFF.

This clonotype was seen ten or more times. V is TRBV20-1 and J is TRBJ2-3; D perhaps matches TRBD2 (5 bases). CDR1 is DFQATT and CDR2 is SNEGSKA in the germline V gene (reference sequence). The CDR3 contains 15 residues. Trimming pared 0 bases from V and 2 bases from J, leaving 12 bases between. The CDR3 bases are TGCAGTGCTAGAGATTTTCGGGAAGTCACAGATACGCAGTATTTT. Amino acid sequence: CSARDFREVTDTQYF.

CDR3 sequence (DNA): TGTGCCATCAGTCCGGACAGGGGCCCCGGCGGTTTCTTT. Translating it yields CAISPDRGPGGFF. The chain employs TRBV10-3 and TRBJ1-1; TRBD1 aligns across 9 bases. The CDR3 runs 13 residues. The ends lost 5 bases at V and 13 bases at J; junction bases unmatched: 11. Germline V gene data show CDR1 as ENHRY and CDR2 as SYGVKD.

The rearrangement joins TRBV28 to TRBJ2-5; 7 positions agree with TRBD1. The V gene end was trimmed by 5 bases and the J gene end by 0 bases; junction bases not matched to a gene: 18. Looked up from germline, CDR1 is MDHEN and CDR2 is SYDVKM. The CDR3 has 19 residues. The CDR3 region has the DNA TGTGCCAGCAGTCCCAGCAGGGGGTTAGGTGCGCTGTACCAAGAGACCCAGTACTTC. Its translation is CASSPSRGLGALYQETQYF.

There are a few counts of this clonotype. The chain combines TRBV4-3 with TRBJ2-1; TRBD2 might be the D (5 bases). CDR3 length equals 16 residues. Germline CDR1 is LGHNA and CDR2 is YSLEER. The V end lost 4 bases, the J end lost 7 bases, and 20 bases lay between the germline ends. CDR3: CASSPTGVARENEQFF. CDR3 in DNA: TGCGCCAGCAGCCCTACCGGGGTAGCGAGGGAGAATGAGCAGTTCTTC.